This T cell receptor (beta chain) came from a study of cytomegalovirus exposure and HLA in healthy donors. This CDR3 contains 14 residues. Trimming at V came to 4 bases and at J to 7 bases, leaving 5 bases not matched to a gene. CDR1 is SGHAT and CDR2 is FQNNGV in the germline V gene. This clone has more than one count but fewer than ten. Sequencing was performed with immunoSEQ multiplex PCR; in TCRdb, only in-frame clones are kept and a portion is missing. The repertoire has some 160,000 clones, 90% to 95% of them found once; the top ten carry 0.69%. Sequenced sample: PBMCs. This rearrangement joins TRBV11-2 to TRBJ2-7, with TRBD1 identical over 12 bases. The receptor's source is a young man in good health and CMV-seronegative. Written as DNA, the CDR3 is TGTGCCAGCAGCTCGGGACAGGGGGCGGGAGAGCAGTACTTC. This encodes CASSSGQGAGEQYF. The entire variable domain, with the rest obtained from reference TRBV11-2 and TRBJ2-7, is as follows: EAGVAQSPRYKIIEKRQSVAFWCNPISGHATLYWYQQILGQGPKLLIQFQNNGVVDDSQLPKDRFSAERLKGVDSTLKIQPAKLEDSAVYLCASSSGQGAGEQYFGPGTRLTVT.